The 32 T cell receptor beta chains below all came from one sample that was sequenced in a study of blood T cell repertoires in COVID-19. Profiled with immunoSEQ multiplex PCR; TCRdb holds only in-frame clones, not every one. The sample lists about 45,000 clones, about nine tenths occurring once. Material: peripheral blood. All receptors come from a human donor in a cohort sampled during active COVID-19.

The chain has TRBV4-1 and TRBJ2-7, with a weak D call TRBD1 (6 bases). V dropped 2 bases and J dropped 5 bases, with 19 bases sitting between them. This CDR3 comprises 16 residues. Germline loops: CDR1 MGHRA, CDR2 YSYEKL. CDR3 loop: CASSQTGQGSLHEQYF. The CDR3 DNA follows: TGCGCCAGCAGCCAAACAGGGCAGGGGTCTCTCCACGAGCAGTACTTC.

This chain links TRBV5-1 with TRBJ1-1, with D uncertain. Trimming took off 3 bases at V and 1 base at J, with 10 bases between the two ends. The CDR3 is 14 residues long. Per the germline V gene, CDR1 is SGHRS and CDR2 is YFSETQ. CDR3 DNA sequence: TGCGCCAGCAGCTGGACGGGATGGAACACTGAAGCTTTCTTT. The encoded protein is CASSWTGWNTEAFF. The complete variable domain, with remaining parts taken from reference TRBV5-1 and TRBJ1-1, reads KAGVTQTPRYLIKTRGQQVTLSCSPISGHRSVSWYQQTPGQGLQFLFEYFSETQRNKGNFPGRFSGRQFSNSRSEMNVSTLELGDSALYLCASSWTGWNTEAFFGQGTRLTVV.

A single count supports this clone. The chain employs TRBV5-5 and TRBJ1-1; a possible D gene is TRBD1 (6 bases). V gave up 6 bases and J gave up 11 bases, with 17 bases separating them. This CDR3 contains 12 residues. Per the germline V gene, CDR1 is SGHKS and CDR2 is YYEKEE (reference sequence). CDR3 coding DNA: TGTGCCAGCAACCTGGACAGTCGATCCGCTTTCTTT. Amino acids: CASNLDSRSAFF.

V and J are TRBV10-3 and TRBJ2-6; D possibly corresponds to TRBD1 (5 bases). V was clipped by 6 bases and J by 2 bases, with 14 bases between them. The germline V gene encodes CDR1 ENHRY and CDR2 SYGVKD. The CDR3 is 16 amino acids. CDR3: CAISEPDRTGANVLTF. The CDR3 DNA reads as TGTGCCATCAGCGAACCCGACAGAACTGGGGCCAACGTCCTGACTTTC.

The chain is built from TRBV5-4 and TRBJ1-1, with a possible D match to TRBD1 (5 bases). Trimming left V 2 bases short and J 0 bases short, with 11 bases between. Germline V CDR1 and CDR2: SGHNT, YYREEE (reference sequence). The CDR3 has 15 residues. CDR3 coding DNA: TGTGCCAGCAGCTTACGCGGGGCTCTGAACACTGAAGCTTTCTTT. The encoded protein is CASSLRGALNTEAFF.

The chain uses TRBV15 and TRBJ1-3; D gene ambiguous. V was shortened by 8 bases and J by 2 bases, with 10 bases between the two germline ends. This CDR3 comprises 13 residues. Looked up from germline, CDR1 is LNHNV and CDR2 is YYDKDF (reference sequence). In nucleotides, the CDR3 is TGTGCCACCTGGGAGGGAGCTGGAAACACCATATATTTT. Translated: CATWEGAGNTIYF.

The genes are TRBV6-6 and TRBJ1-4; perhaps TRBD1 as D (6 bases). This CDR3 region has 13 residues. The V end lost 2 bases, the J end lost 7 bases, and 8 bases lay between the germline ends. Germline CDR1 and CDR2: MNHNY and SVGAGI (reference sequence). The CDR3 sequence: CASSYRGGEKLFF. As DNA, the CDR3 is TGTGCCAGCAGTTACAGGGGGGGTGAAAAACTGTTTTTT.

This rearrangement joins TRBV15 to TRBJ1-2; TRBD1 agrees at 8 bases. Trimming took 0 bases from V and 6 from J; bases not matched to a gene: 3. CDR3 length: 14 amino acids. CDR1 and CDR2 (germline): LNHNV, YYDKDF (reference sequence). DNA of the CDR3: TGTGCCACCAGCAGAGATAGGACAGGGAATGGCTACACCTTC. It specifies CATSRDRTGNGYTF. Full variable domain (missing parts from reference TRBV15 and TRBJ1-2): DAMVIQNPRYQVTQFGKPVTLSCSQTLNHNVMYWYQQKSSQAPKLLFHYYDKDFNNEADTPDNFQSRRPNTSFCFLDIRSPGLGDTAMYLCATSRDRTGNGYTFGSGTRLTVV.

The chain recombines TRBV19 with TRBJ1-2, with 7 bases matching TRBD1. Unmatched junction bases numbered 6, after V lost 6 bases and J lost 5 bases. The CDR3 loop spans 13 amino acids. The germline V gene encodes CDR1 LNHDA and CDR2 SQIVND (reference sequence). Here the CDR3 DNA reads TGTGCCAGTAGCCCGGGGGACAGTTATGGCTACACCTTC. Translating it yields CASSPGDSYGYTF.

This rearrangement joins TRBV3-1 (or the pseudogene TRBV3-2) to TRBJ2-1; 12 bases fit TRBD2. This CDR3 is built from 15 residues. Germline-derived CDR1 and CDR2 are LGHDT and YNNKEL (reference sequence). Losses at the gene ends were 6 bases for V and 7 bases for J; bases not matched to a gene: 7. The CDR3 sequence is CASRLAGGPMNEQFF. The DNA for the CDR3 is TGTGCCAGCAGGCTAGCGGGGGGGCCGATGAATGAGCAGTTCTTC.

This clone was seen just once. The CDR3 protein is CASSLDYVSEQFF. CDR3 DNA sequence: TGTGCCAGCAGCTTAGACTACGTCAGTGAGCAGTTCTTC. The V call is TRBV7-8, the J call TRBJ2-1; no firm D call. Germline V CDR1 and CDR2: SGHVS, FQNEAQ. The ends were cut back, 1 base at V and 9 bases at J, with 10 bases in the middle. This CDR3 comprises 13 residues.

V gene TRBV29-1 combines with J gene TRBJ1-1; D is undetermined. Trimming removed 6 bases from V and 3 bases from J, with 17 bases in between. CDR1 is SQVTM and CDR2 is ANQGSEA in the germline V gene. This CDR3 region has 14 residues. Here the CDR3 DNA reads TGCAGCGTCCCGGGCGGGGTTCTGGACACTGAAGCTTTCTTT. Translation gives CSVPGGVLDTEAFF.

The chain couples TRBV13 to TRBJ1-1; possible D gene TRBD1, 6 bases. The CDR3 contains 15 residues. V was shortened by 2 bases and J by 2 bases, with 12 bases between the two germline ends. Germline V lookup: CDR1 PRHDT, CDR2 FYEKMQ (reference sequence). CDR3 bases: TGTGCCAGCAGCTTATCGGGGACATTTAACACTGAAGCTTTCTTT. This gives the protein CASSLSGTFNTEAFF.

The V and J genes are TRBV15 and TRBJ2-6; D ambiguous. V was cut by 5 bases and J by 2 bases, with 13 bases left in between. Germline values: CDR1 LNHNV, CDR2 YYDKDF (reference sequence). CDR3 size: 16 residues. The CDR3 protein is CATSLGSYAGANVLTF. CDR3 bases: TGTGCCACCAGCCTAGGAAGTTATGCTGGGGCCAACGTCCTGACTTTC.

This clone has just a few counts. The chain carries TRBV11-3 and TRBJ1-6; no clear D gene. Deletions cut 5 bases from V and 7 bases from J, with 9 bases between. The CDR3 has 13 amino acids. Germline values: CDR1 SGHNT, CDR2 YENEEA. CDR3 bases: TGTGCCAGCAGCCCTGGAGGGAATTCACCCCTCCACTTT. It specifies CASSPGGNSPLHF.

The CDR3 is CATQRQMNTEAFF. CDR3 coding DNA: TGTGCCACACAACGACAGATGAACACTGAAGCTTTCTTT. The V gene is TRBV2, the J gene TRBJ1-1; possible D gene TRBD1, 5 bases. CDR3 size: 13 residues. Germline CDR1 SNHLY, CDR2 FYNNEI. V was shortened by 10 bases and J by 0 bases, with 12 bases between the two germline ends.

The rearrangement links TRBV10-3 to TRBJ2-1; tentative D call: TRBD1 (5 bases). Germline V gives CDR1 ENHRY, CDR2 SYGVKD. The CDR3 totals 14 residues. Trimming stripped 0 bases from V and 7 bases from J, with 10 bases between. The CDR3 bases are TGTGCCATCAGTGAGTCGGGGCTAAGGAATGAGCAGTTCTTC. Its protein is CAISESGLRNEQFF.

The chain is built from TRBV5-6 and TRBJ2-6; D perhaps matches TRBD2 (6 bases). The V gene lost 8 bases and the J gene lost 3 bases, with 12 bases spanning the gap. The length of the CDR3 is 14 residues. Germline lookup yields CDR1 SGHDT and CDR2 YYEEEE. Here the CDR3 DNA reads TGTGCCAGTCGGATCGGGGGTGGGGCCAACGTCCTGACTTTC. Protein: CASRIGGGANVLTF.

This clone has a single count. In nucleotides, the CDR3 is TGTGCCACCGTAGGAGGACCAAGGGCGGGGGGATTAACAGATACGCAGTATTTT. The encoded protein is CATVGGPRAGGLTDTQYF. V and J are TRBV10-3 and TRBJ2-3; 8 bases fit TRBD2. J lost 3 bases, V lost 10 bases, and 21 bases had no gene match. This CDR3 is 18 amino acids long. CDR1 and CDR2 (germline): ENHRY, SYGVKD.

This clone was found once. The chain carries TRBV4-3 and TRBJ2-7, with TRBD2 identical over 8 bases. CDR3 length equals 13 residues. CDR1 is LGHNA, CDR2 YSLEER, per germline. Trimming took 5 bases from V and 4 from J; bases not matched to a gene: 4. CDR3 in DNA: TGCGCCAGCAGCGTTAGCGGGGAGTACGAGCAGTACTTC. Translating gives CASSVSGEYEQYF.

The chain joins TRBV29-1 to TRBJ1-1; tentatively, D is TRBD1 (6 bases). The length of the CDR3 is 13 residues. Germline V CDR1 and CDR2: SQVTM, ANQGSEA. V was cut by 8 bases and J by 3 bases, with 16 bases left in between. DNA of the CDR3: TGCAGCTCGGGGGGGACAACCGACACTGAAGCTTTCTTT. Translation gives CSSGGTTDTEAFF.

A few counts support this clone. This chain uses TRBV3-1 (or the pseudogene TRBV3-2) with TRBJ1-3; D is unresolved. The CDR3 sequence is 15 residues long. Germline-derived CDR1 and CDR2 are LGHDT and YNNKEL (reference sequence). Trimming pared 0 bases from V and 5 bases from J, leaving 11 bases between. CDR3 sequence: CASSQDITKRNTIYF. The CDR3 coding sequence is TGTGCCAGCAGCCAAGATATCACAAAAAGAAACACCATATATTTT.

This clone occurred once. This chain uses TRBV4-1 with TRBJ2-7, with 9 bases fitting TRBD1. This CDR3 region has 15 residues. The J segment lost 3 bases and the V segment lost 1 base, leaving 4 bases of the junction unmatched. CDR1 is MGHRA, CDR2 YSYEKL, per germline. The CDR3, as DNA: TGCGCCAGCAGCCAAGGGACAGGGGTGATCTACGAGCAGTACTTC. Translation gives CASSQGTGVIYEQYF.

In this sample, this clone turned up once. The chain combines TRBV12-3 or TRBV12-4 with TRBJ2-5, with D perhaps TRBD2 (5 bases). V was clipped by 8 bases and J by 5 bases, with 12 bases between them. This CDR3 is built from 12 residues. CDR3 DNA sequence: TGTGCCAGCGGTACTTCGGGGGAGACCCAGTACTTC. Its translation is CASGTSGETQYF.

The rearrangement joins TRBV6-2 or TRBV6-3 to TRBJ1-2, with 8 positions matching TRBD1. The V segment lost 6 bases and the J segment 8 bases; nucleotides outside the gene matches: 8. This CDR3 is built from 13 residues. CDR1 is MNHEY, CDR2 SVGEGT, per germline. The CDR3 loop reads CASSPRQGSGYTF. CDR3 bases: TGTGCCAGCAGCCCTCGACAGGGGTCCGGCTACACCTTC.

The rearrangement uses TRBV5-4 and TRBJ1-4, with D possibly matching TRBD1 (6 bases). The germline V and J ends were trimmed by 4 bases and 7 bases, with 17 bases remaining between them. CDR3 length: 15 residues. Germline lookup yields CDR1 SGHNT and CDR2 YYREEE (reference sequence). The CDR3 loop reads CASSKNREVSEKLFF. In nucleotides, the CDR3 is TGTGCCAGCAGCAAAAACAGGGAAGTCAGTGAAAAACTGTTTTTT.

The chain is built from TRBV7-9 and TRBJ2-7; TRBD2 aligns across 7 bases. CDR3 size: 14 residues. V was pared by 3 bases and J by 7 bases, with 9 bases of the junction left unmatched. The germline V gene encodes CDR1 SEHNR and CDR2 FQNEAQ (reference sequence). The CDR3 DNA reads as TGTGCCAGCAGCTTCATCTGGGAGGGATCTGAGCAGTACTTC. Protein sequence: CASSFIWEGSEQYF.

The chain recombines TRBV10-1 with TRBJ1-3; D remains ambiguous. Germline CDR1 reads WNHNN; CDR2 reads SYGVQD (reference sequence). This CDR3 spans 16 amino acids. V dropped 0 bases and J dropped 0 bases, with 9 bases sitting between them. CDR3 in DNA: TGCGCCAGCAGTGAGTCCGGACTGAACTCTGGAAACACCATATATTTT. Protein sequence: CASSESGLNSGNTIYF.

A word on this clone: The sample holds other DNA sequences that translate to the same CDR3. The rearrangement joins TRBV12-3 or TRBV12-4 to TRBJ2-7, with D hard to call. The CDR3 covers 11 residues. V lost 6 bases and J 3 bases, leaving 6 bases between the germline ends. In DNA, the CDR3 is TGTGCCAGCAGCTTCCGCTACGAGCAGTACTTC. Protein product: CASSFRYEQYF.

The chain couples TRBV27 to TRBJ1-2; D is possibly TRBD1 (6 bases). CDR3 size: 15 residues. The V end was cut by 1 base, the J end by 7 bases, with 16 bases between. From germline, CDR1 is MNHEY and CDR2 SMNVEV (reference sequence). CDR3 residues: CASSLFPTGTSGYTF. CDR3 sequence (DNA): TGTGCCAGCAGTTTATTTCCCACAGGGACGTCTGGCTACACCTTC.

In nucleotides, the CDR3 is TGTGCCAGCAGCTTGACCTATTCAGATACGCAGTATTTT. Residues: CASSLTYSDTQYF. The rearrangement links TRBV5-6 to TRBJ2-3; D unclear. The germline V gene has CDR1 SGHDT and CDR2 YYEEEE. Trimming took off 1 base at V and 4 bases at J, with 7 bases between the two ends. CDR3 length equals 13 residues.

This sequence joins TRBV6-5 and TRBJ1-2; 12 bases fit TRBD1. The V gene's germline CDR1 is MNHEY and CDR2 SVGAGI. This CDR3 spans 14 amino acids. The junction had 7 bases not matched to a gene; V was cut back by 6 bases and J by 8 bases. The CDR3 spells CASRITGTGGGYTF. The CDR3 DNA reads as TGTGCCAGCAGAATAACCGGGACAGGGGGCGGCTACACCTTC.